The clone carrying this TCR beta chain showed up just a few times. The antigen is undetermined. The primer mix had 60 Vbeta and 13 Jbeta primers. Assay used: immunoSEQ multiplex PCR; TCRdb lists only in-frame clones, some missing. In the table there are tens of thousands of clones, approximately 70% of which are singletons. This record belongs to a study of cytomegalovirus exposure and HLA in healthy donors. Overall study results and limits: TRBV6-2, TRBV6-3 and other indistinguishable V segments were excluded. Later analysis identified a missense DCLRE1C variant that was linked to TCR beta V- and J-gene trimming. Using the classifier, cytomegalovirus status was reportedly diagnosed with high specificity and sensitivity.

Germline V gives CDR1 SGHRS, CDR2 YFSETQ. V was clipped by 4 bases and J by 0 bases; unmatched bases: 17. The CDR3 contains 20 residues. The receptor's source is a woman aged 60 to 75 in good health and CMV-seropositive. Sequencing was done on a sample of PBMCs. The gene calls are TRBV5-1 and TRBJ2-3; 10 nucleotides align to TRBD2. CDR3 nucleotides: TGCGCCAGCAGCCCCAGAGGGAGTCTAGCGGGGGATACTAGCACAGATACGCAGTATTTT. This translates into CASSPRGSLAGDTSTDTQYF.